This passage covers 8 T cell receptor beta chains from one sample sequenced in a study of T cells in Graves' hyperthyroidism and ophthalmopathy. What was amplified from RNA transcripts were TCR beta CDR3 regions. The HTBI primer set drove a first-round RT-PCR of the TCR CDR3. TCRdb re-called the multiplex PCR reads with MiXCR, one entry per CDR3 protein. Of approximately 400,000 distinct CDR3 sequences listed, about a sixth were seen once; the top ten hold 7.7%. The sample comprised blood. The receptors derive from a woman aged 18-29 years with Graves' hyperthyroidism.

The chain employs TRBV6-1 and TRBJ1-5, with D possibly being TRBD1 (5 bases). Between the trimmed V and J ends, which lost 8 bases and 6 bases, there was a span of 14 bases. CDR1 MNHNS and CDR2 SASEGT come from the germline V gene. This CDR3 contains 13 residues. CDR3 coding DNA: TGTGCCAGCTCCACGTGGGGGAGTCAGCCCCAGCATTTT. The encoded protein is CASSTWGSQPQHF.

In its sample, this clonotype was seen many times. The genes are TRBV14 and TRBJ1-1; D is ambiguous. V was shortened by 4 bases and J by 8 bases, with 11 bases between the two germline ends. The CDR3 has 12 amino acids. Germline assignment: CDR1 SGHDN and CDR2 FVKESK. CDR3 DNA sequence: TGTGCCAGCAGCCCCCCGGGCAGCGAAGCTTTCTTT. Its protein is CASSPPGSEAFF. The whole variable domain, remainder taken from reference TRBV14 and TRBJ1-1, is EAGVTQFPSHSVIEKGQTVTLRCDPISGHDNLYWYRRVMGKEIKFLLHFVKESKQDESGMPNNRFLAERTGGTYSTLKVQPAELEDSGVYFCASSPPGSEAFFGQGTRLTVV.

This sequence joins TRBV5-1 and TRBJ2-7; either TRBD1 or TRBD2 may supply D (6 bases each). The CDR3 totals 15 residues. From germline, CDR1 is SGHRS and CDR2 YFSETQ. V shed 2 bases and J shed 3 bases, with 15 bases lying between them. CDR3 protein: CASSLRGPGDYEQYF. CDR3 DNA sequence: TGCGCCAGCAGCTTACGGGGGCCGGGGGACTACGAGCAGTACTTC.

The sample holds a few counts of this clonotype. The chain has TRBV7-6 and TRBJ2-1; TRBD2 agrees at 8 bases. The CDR3 loop spans 15 amino acids. CDR1 and CDR2 (germline): SGHVS, FNYEAQ. The junction had 5 bases not matched to a gene; V was cut back by 2 bases and J by 5 bases. The CDR3 loop is CASSLSTSANNEQFF. The CDR3 DNA follows: TGTGCCAGCAGCTTATCGACTAGCGCTAACAATGAGCAGTTCTTC.

This clonotype was recorded many times. The V call is TRBV19, the J call TRBJ1-1; D is undetermined. Germline loops: CDR1 LNHDA, CDR2 SQIVND (reference sequence). V was trimmed by 5 bases and J by 1 base, leaving 11 bases between them. This CDR3 is 14 amino acids long. CDR3 sequence reads: CASSFGPPNTEAFF. The CDR3 nucleotides are TGTGCCAGTAGTTTCGGGCCTCCGAACACTGAAGCTTTCTTT.

This clonotype was seen more than once but under ten times. The chain recombines TRBV18 with TRBJ2-1, with TRBD2 matching 13 bases. CDR1 is KGHSH and CDR2 is LQKENI in the germline V gene. Unmatched junction bases numbered 5, after V lost 3 bases and J lost 6 bases. This CDR3 comprises 16 residues. CDR3: CASSPLTSGGANEQFF. The CDR3 nucleotides are TGTGCCAGCTCACCGCTAACTAGCGGGGGGGCCAATGAGCAGTTCTTC.

This clonotype was observed many times. The V gene is TRBV6-1, the J gene TRBJ1-2, with D maybe TRBD1 (6 bases). The CDR3 sequence is 12 residues long. Deletions cut 8 bases from V and 7 bases from J, with 14 bases between. From germline, CDR1 is MNHNS and CDR2 SASEGT. The CDR3 DNA sequence: TGTGCCAGCTCCGACAGGTACTCTGGCTACACCTTC. Translating it yields CASSDRYSGYTF.

This clonotype showed up many times. V gene TRBV2 combines with J gene TRBJ1-5; D gene ambiguous. The CDR3 loop spans 14 amino acids. Looked up from germline, CDR1 is SNHLY and CDR2 is FYNNEI. V lost 7 bases, J lost 6 bases, and 16 bases lay in between. The CDR3 loop is CASKTGRVSQPQHF. CDR3 in DNA: TGTGCCAGCAAGACCGGGAGAGTCAGTCAGCCCCAGCATTTT. Full variable domain (remainder filled in from reference TRBV2 and TRBJ1-5): EPEVTQTPSHQVTQMGQEVILRCVPISNHLYFYWYRQILGQKVEFLVSFYNNEISEKSEIFDDQFSVERPDGSNFTLKIRSTKLEDSAMYFCASKTGRVSQPQHFGDGTRLSIL.